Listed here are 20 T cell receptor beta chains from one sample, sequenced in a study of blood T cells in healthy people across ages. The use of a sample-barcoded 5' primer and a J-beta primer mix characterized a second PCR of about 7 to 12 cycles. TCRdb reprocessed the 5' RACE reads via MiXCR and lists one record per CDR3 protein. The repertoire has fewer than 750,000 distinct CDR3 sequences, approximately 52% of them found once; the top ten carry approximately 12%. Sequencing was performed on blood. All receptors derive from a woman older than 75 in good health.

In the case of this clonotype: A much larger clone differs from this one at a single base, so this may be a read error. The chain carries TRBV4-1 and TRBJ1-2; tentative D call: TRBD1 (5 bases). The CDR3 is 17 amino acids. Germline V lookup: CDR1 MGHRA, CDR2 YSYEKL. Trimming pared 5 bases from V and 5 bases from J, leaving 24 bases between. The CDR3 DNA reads TGCGCCAGCAGCGTGGGACGGGGAAAAGGGGACCCATATGGCTACACCTTC. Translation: CASSVGRGKGDPYGYTF.

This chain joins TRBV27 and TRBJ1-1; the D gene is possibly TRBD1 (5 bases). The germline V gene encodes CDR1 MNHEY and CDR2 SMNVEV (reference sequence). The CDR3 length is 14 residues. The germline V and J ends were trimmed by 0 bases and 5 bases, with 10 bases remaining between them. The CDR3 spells CASSLSLRGTEAFF. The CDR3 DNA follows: TGTGCCAGCAGTTTATCCCTCCGGGGGACTGAAGCTTTCTTT.

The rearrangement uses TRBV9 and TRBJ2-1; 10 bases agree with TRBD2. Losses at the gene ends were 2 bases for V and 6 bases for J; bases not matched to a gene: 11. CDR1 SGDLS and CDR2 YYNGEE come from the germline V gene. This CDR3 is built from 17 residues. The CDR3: CASSVFPGTSVTNEQFF. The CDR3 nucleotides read TGTGCCAGCAGCGTTTTCCCCGGGACTAGCGTTACCAATGAGCAGTTCTTC.

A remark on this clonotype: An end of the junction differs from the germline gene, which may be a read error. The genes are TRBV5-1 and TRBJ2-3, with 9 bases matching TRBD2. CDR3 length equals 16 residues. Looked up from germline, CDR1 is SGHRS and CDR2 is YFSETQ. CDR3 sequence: CAGSLRPSGATDTQYF. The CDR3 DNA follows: TGCGCCGGCAGCTTGCGGCCTAGCGGGGCCACAGATACGCAGTATTTT.

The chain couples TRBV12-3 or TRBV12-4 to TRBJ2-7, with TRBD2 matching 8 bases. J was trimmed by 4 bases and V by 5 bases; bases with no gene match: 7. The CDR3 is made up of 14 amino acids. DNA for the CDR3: TGTGCCAGCAGTGAACGGGGGGGCAGTTACGAGCAGTACGTC. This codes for CASSERGGSYEQYV.

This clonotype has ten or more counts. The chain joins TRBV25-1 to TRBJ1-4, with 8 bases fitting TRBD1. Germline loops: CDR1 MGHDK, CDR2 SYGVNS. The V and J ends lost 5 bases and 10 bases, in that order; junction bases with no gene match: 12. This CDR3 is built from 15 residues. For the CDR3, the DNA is TGTGCCAGCAGTTCAATAGAAGGACAGGGTCGAAAACTGTTTTTT. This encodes CASSSIEGQGRKLFF.

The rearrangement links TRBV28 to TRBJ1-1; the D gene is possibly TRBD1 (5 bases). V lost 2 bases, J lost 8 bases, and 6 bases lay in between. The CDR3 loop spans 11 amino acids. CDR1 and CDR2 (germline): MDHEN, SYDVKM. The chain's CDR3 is CASSLNREAFF. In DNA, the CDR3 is TGTGCCAGCAGTTTAAACAGGGAAGCTTTCTTT.

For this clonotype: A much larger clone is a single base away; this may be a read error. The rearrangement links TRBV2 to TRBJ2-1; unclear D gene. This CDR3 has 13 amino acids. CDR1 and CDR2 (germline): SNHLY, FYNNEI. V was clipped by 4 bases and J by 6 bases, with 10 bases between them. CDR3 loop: CASSADGCNEQFF. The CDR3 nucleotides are TGTGCCAGCAGTGCCGACGGTTGCAATGAGCAGTTCTTC.

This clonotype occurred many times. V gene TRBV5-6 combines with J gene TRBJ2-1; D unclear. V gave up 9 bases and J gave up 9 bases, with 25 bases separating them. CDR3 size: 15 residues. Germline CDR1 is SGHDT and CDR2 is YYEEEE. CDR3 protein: CATHSGPGRLGEQFF. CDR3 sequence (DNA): TGTGCCACCCATTCCGGGCCGGGTCGTTTAGGTGAGCAGTTCTTC.

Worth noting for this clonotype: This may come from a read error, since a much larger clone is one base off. DNA of the CDR3: TGTGCCAGCAGCCGGGGAGCGGAAACCAATGAGCAGTACTTC. It codes for CASSRGAETNEQYF. V and J are TRBV9 and TRBJ2-5, with a possible D match to TRBD2 (5 bases). This CDR3 is built from 14 residues. The germline V and J ends were trimmed by 4 bases and 11 bases, with 21 bases remaining between them. Germline loops: CDR1 SGDLS, CDR2 YYNGEE.

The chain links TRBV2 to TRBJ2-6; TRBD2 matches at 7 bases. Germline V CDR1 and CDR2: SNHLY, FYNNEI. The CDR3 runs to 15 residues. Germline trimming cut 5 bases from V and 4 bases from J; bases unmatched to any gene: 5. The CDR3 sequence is CASSLGGVGANVLTF. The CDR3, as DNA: TGTGCCAGCAGTTTGGGGGGGGTCGGGGCCAACGTCCTGACTTTC.

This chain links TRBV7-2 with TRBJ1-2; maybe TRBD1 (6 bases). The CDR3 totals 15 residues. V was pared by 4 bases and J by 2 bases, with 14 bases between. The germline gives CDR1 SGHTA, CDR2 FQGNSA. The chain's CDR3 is CASSSQSTGNYGYTF. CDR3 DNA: TGTGCCAGCAGCTCTCAATCCACAGGGAACTATGGCTACACCTTC.

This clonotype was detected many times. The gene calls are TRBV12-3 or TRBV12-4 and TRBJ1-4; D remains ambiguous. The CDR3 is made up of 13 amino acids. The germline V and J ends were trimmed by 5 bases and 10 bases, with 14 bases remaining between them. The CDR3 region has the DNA TGTGCCAGCAGTCCTATGGACGGCGGAAAACTGTTTTTT. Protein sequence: CASSPMDGGKLFF.

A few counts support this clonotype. As DNA, the CDR3 is TGTGCCAGCGGGCGGGACGGAAACAAAAACATTCAGTACTTC. Residues: CASGRDGNKNIQYF. The V and J genes are TRBV27 and TRBJ2-4, with D possibly TRBD2 on 6 matching bases. The CDR3 runs 14 residues. With 8 bases removed from V and 3 bases from J, the gap between germline ends came to 14 bases. From germline, CDR1 is MNHEY and CDR2 SMNVEV (reference sequence).

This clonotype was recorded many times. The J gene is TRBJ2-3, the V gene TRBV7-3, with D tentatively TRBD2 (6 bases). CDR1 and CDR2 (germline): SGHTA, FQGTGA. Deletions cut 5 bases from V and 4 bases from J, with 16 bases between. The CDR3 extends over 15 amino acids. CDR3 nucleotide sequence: TGTGCCAGCAGCAAGGGACTTTCGGCAGCAGATACGCAGTATTTT. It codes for CASSKGLSAADTQYF.

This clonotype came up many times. In DNA form, the CDR3 reads TGCAGCTCTGGTAACAGGATCCAAGAGACCCAGTACTTC. It translates to CSSGNRIQETQYF. V is TRBV29-1 and J is TRBJ2-5; D might be TRBD1 (5 bases). V lost 8 bases, J lost 1 base, and 14 bases lay in between. This CDR3 comprises 13 residues. CDR1 and CDR2 from the germline V gene are SQVTM and ANQGSEA.

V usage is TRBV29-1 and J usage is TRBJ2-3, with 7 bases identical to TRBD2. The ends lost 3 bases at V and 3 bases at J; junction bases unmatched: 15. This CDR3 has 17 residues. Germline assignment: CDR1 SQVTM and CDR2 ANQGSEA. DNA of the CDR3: TGCAGCGTTGAGGTCTCTGCGACTAGCCCAAGGACAGATACGCAGTATTTT. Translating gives CSVEVSATSPRTDTQYF.

The CDR3 nucleotides are TGTGCCAGCAGAGGGAGGGGGAGCACAGATACGCAGTATTTT. Residues: CASRGRGSTDTQYF. The V gene is TRBV6-5, the J gene TRBJ2-3; a possible D gene is TRBD2 (7 bases). This CDR3 is 14 amino acids long. The V gene lost 6 bases and the J gene lost 0 bases, with 10 bases spanning the gap. Germline V gene lookup returns CDR1 MNHEY and CDR2 SVGAGI.

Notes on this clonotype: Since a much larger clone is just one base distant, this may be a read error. CDR3 sequence: CASSPTTGATGTNVLTF. Here the CDR3 DNA reads TGTGCCAGCAGCCCAACAACAGGAGCAACGGGGACCAACGTCCTGACTTTC. J is TRBJ2-6 and V is TRBV12-3 or TRBV12-4; D tentatively fits TRBD1 or TRBD2 (5 bases each). V was cut by 6 bases and J by 8 bases, with 23 bases left in between. The CDR3 covers 17 residues.

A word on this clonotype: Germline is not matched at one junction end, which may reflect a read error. CDR3 loop: CAGSYPGQGIVEQYF. The CDR3 coding sequence is TGTGCCGGCAGTTACCCCGGACAGGGGATAGTCGAGCAGTACTTC. The V gene is TRBV6-6, the J gene TRBJ2-7; TRBD1 aligns across 9 bases. The germline V gene has CDR1 MNHNY and CDR2 SVGAGI (reference sequence). The CDR3 totals 15 residues.